This record concerns one T cell receptor beta chain sequence. Antigen specificity is unknown. One base away lies a much larger clone, so this may be a sequencing read error. The sample comes from a study of post-analysis software for immune sequencing data. Study-wide results and limits: Compared with controls, patients had more of roughly 5 TRBV segments, including TRBV5-6, TRBV5-1 and TRBV20-1. Under F measure analysis, samples from one preparation batch co-clustered strongly.

The V end was cut by 8 bases, the J end by 5 bases, with 14 bases between. Germline CDR1 MRHNA, CDR2 SNTAGT. The CDR3 loop spans 13 amino acids. Unique molecular identifiers featured in each of the TCR beta cDNA libraries. TCRdb re-called the PCR reads with MiXCR, one entry per CDR3 protein. Counted here are around 710,000 distinct CDR3 sequences, just over 45% occurring once; the ten biggest clones make up 4.9%. This clonotype was sampled from a girl aged 5-17 years with multiple sclerosis. The chain is built from TRBV6-4 and TRBJ2-3, with a possible D match to TRBD2 (5 bases). Sequencing was done on a sample of blood. CDR3 loop: CASSHSEGDTQYF. CDR3 sequence (DNA): TGTGCCAGCTCTCACTCTGAGGGAGATACGCAGTATTTT.